Presented here are 7 T cell receptor beta chains from one specimen sequenced in a study of prognosis after radiotherapy for stage I lung cancer. With two-round multiplex PCR, TCR beta CDR3 sequences were amplified from genomic DNA. Every TRBV and TRBJ gene had its own specific primer in first-round PCR. TCRdb recomputed calls from the multiplex PCR reads with MiXCR, one row per CDR3 protein. The profile covers 20,000 to 30,000 distinct CDR3 sequences, with roughly 40% appearing a single time and around 29% taken by the ten largest. The sample in question was PBMCs, obtained before or after stereotactic body radiation therapy (not recorded which). Receptors originate from a donor aged 50 or older with non-small cell lung cancer.

The sample holds many counts of this clonotype. The chain links TRBV9 to TRBJ2-1, with no clear D. From germline, CDR1 is SGDLS and CDR2 YYNGEE. CDR3 length: 13 residues. Between the trimmed V and J ends, which lost 0 bases and 10 bases, there was a span of 11 bases. Written as DNA, the CDR3 is TGTGCCAGCAGCGTAGAGCTAGGCGAAGAGCAGTTCTTC. Its translation: CASSVELGEEQFF.

The table lists this clonotype with many counts. The CDR3 DNA reads as TGTGCCAGCGGAATAGACCGGGAGCAGTACTTC. It specifies CASGIDREQYF. The chain has TRBV6-2 or TRBV6-3 and TRBJ2-7, with D uncertain. This CDR3 has 11 amino acids. From germline, CDR1 is MNHEY and CDR2 SVGEGT. Trimming cost V 8 bases and J 7 bases, with 12 bases left between them.

This clonotype was seen repeatedly, ten times or more. This rearrangement joins TRBV7-2 to TRBJ2-7, with D tentatively TRBD2 (6 bases). Per germline, CDR1 SGHTA and CDR2 FQGNSA. CDR3 length: 14 residues. V lost 5 bases to trimming and J lost 7 bases, with 18 bases between them. CDR3 amino acids: CASSVYGDSREQYF. Here the CDR3 DNA reads TGTGCCAGCAGCGTATACGGGGACTCCCGGGAGCAGTACTTC.

This clonotype was counted at least ten times. The V call is TRBV7-6, the J call TRBJ2-1; TRBD2 might be the D (5 bases). In germline, CDR1 is SGHVS, CDR2 FNYEAQ. Trimming stripped 5 bases from V and 9 bases from J, with 14 bases between. The CDR3 is 13 amino acids. This CDR3 is CASSPAGNSEQFF. In DNA form, the CDR3 reads TGTGCCAGCAGCCCCGCCGGGAACAGTGAGCAGTTCTTC.

This clonotype appeared many times. The chain joins TRBV30 to TRBJ1-5; 7 bases fit TRBD1. After removal of 3 bases from V and 2 bases from J, the junction contained 4 bases not matched to a gene. There are 14 residues in the CDR3. Germline-derived CDR1 and CDR2 are GTSNPN and SVGIG (reference sequence). CDR3: CAWRGGYGNQPQHF. CDR3 nucleotide sequence: TGTGCCTGGAGAGGGGGCTACGGCAATCAGCCCCAGCATTTT.

This clonotype was recorded only once. Relative to the germline gene, one junction end is altered; a read error may explain this. The CDR3 coding sequence is TGTGCAAGCAGTTGGCAGAGAGGAAAGGTTAATGAGCAGTTCTTC. It codes for CASSWQRGKVNEQFF. The rearrangement links TRBV27 to TRBJ2-1; D gene uncertain. Germline CDR1 reads MNHEY; CDR2 reads SMNVEV (reference sequence). This CDR3 comprises 15 residues.

About this clonotype itself: Just one base apart from a much larger clone, this may be a read error. V is TRBV20-1 and J is TRBJ2-5, with no clear D. This CDR3 is 15 amino acids long. Germline V lookup: CDR1 DFQATT, CDR2 SNEGSKA (reference sequence). V lost 0 bases, J lost 7 bases, and 18 bases lay in between. The CDR3 DNA reads TGCAGTGCTAGAGACGTAGCCCCCGATGTTGGGACCCAGTACTTC. Translated, it gives CSARDVAPDVGTQYF.